This T cell receptor beta chain is drawn from a study of blood T cell repertoires in COVID-19. V shed 7 bases, J shed 5 bases, and the junction held 7 bases outside the gene matches. Germline CDR1 is KGHSH and CDR2 is LQKENI. The CDR3 runs 16 residues. The assay was immunoSEQ multiplex PCR, and TCRdb's table has in-frame clones only and misses some. The data show a few hundred thousand clones, with approximately 87% seen just once and approximately 2.3% held by the top ten. The sequence came from a woman aged 45-65 years with acute or convalescent COVID-19. The J gene is TRBJ2-1, the V gene TRBV18; 14 nucleotides agree with TRBD2. Sequencing was performed on peripheral blood. CDR3 DNA: TGTGCCAGCTACAAATCGGGACTAGCGGGAGACAATGAGCAGTTCTTC. This codes for CASYKSGLAGDNEQFF.